Shown below are 27 T cell receptor beta chains from a single sample sequenced in a study of patients and donors after allogeneic stem cell transplantation. TCRdb fed the RT-PCR reads into MiXCR, producing one record per CDR3 protein. The sample records 920,000 or so distinct CDR3 sequences, about a sixth being singletons. Specimen: blood, either unsorted or a sorted T cell fraction (not recorded which). The receptors were gathered from a human donor who was either an allogeneic HSCT recipient or a stem cell or donor lymphocyte infusion donor (not recorded which). It is not recorded whose cells these are; they may come from a transplant donor.

A few counts support this clonotype. The chain recombines TRBV10-3 with TRBJ2-7; TRBD2 aligns across 13 bases. Germline V CDR1 and CDR2: ENHRY, SYGVKD. This CDR3 comprises 15 residues. The V gene end was trimmed by 5 bases and the J gene end by 3 bases; junction bases not matched to a gene: 4. CDR3 nucleotide sequence: TGTGCCATCAGTAAGACTAGCGGGAGGAACTACGAGCAGTACTTC. Translation gives CAISKTSGRNYEQYF.

The rearrangement joins TRBV29-1 to TRBJ2-1; the D gene is possibly TRBD2 (5 bases). In germline, CDR1 is SQVTM, CDR2 ANQGSEA. V was clipped by 6 bases and J by 3 bases, with 12 bases between them. The CDR3 totals 13 residues. The CDR3 DNA is TGCAGCGTAAACGGGGTGCTCTACAATGAGCAGTTCTTC. Translated: CSVNGVLYNEQFF.

This clonotype was counted ten times or more. The J gene is TRBJ2-1, the V gene TRBV9; 10 bases are a match to TRBD2. The V gene end was trimmed by 4 bases and the J gene end by 8 bases; junction bases not matched to a gene: 6. CDR3 length: 14 amino acids. The germline V gene encodes CDR1 SGDLS and CDR2 YYNGEE. The CDR3 loop reads CASSPGLAIHEQFF. The CDR3 DNA reads TGTGCCAGCAGCCCGGGACTAGCGATCCATGAGCAGTTCTTC.

In DNA form, the CDR3 reads TGTGCCAGCAGTGAAGCCCAGGCAGGGGCATCTGGCTACACCTTC. Its translation is CASSEAQAGASGYTF. The chain couples TRBV6-1 to TRBJ1-2; possible D gene TRBD1, 6 bases. Deletions cut 0 bases from V and 7 bases from J, with 15 bases between. CDR1 is MNHNS, CDR2 SASEGT, per germline. This CDR3 contains 15 residues.

The V call is TRBV12-3 or TRBV12-4, the J call TRBJ1-5, with TRBD1 as a possible D gene (5 bases). This CDR3 is built from 15 residues. V was shortened by 3 bases and J by 6 bases, with 15 bases between the two germline ends. The CDR3 sequence: CASSFGQGGPQPQHF. The CDR3 DNA sequence: TGTGCCAGCAGTTTTGGCCAGGGAGGCCCTCAGCCCCAGCATTTT.

This rearrangement joins TRBV27 to TRBJ1-6; a possible D gene is TRBD1 (5 bases). V lost 5 bases, J lost 12 bases, and 11 bases lay in between. There are 12 residues in the CDR3. Germline V gene sequence: CDR1 MNHEY, CDR2 SMNVEV (reference sequence). CDR3 DNA: TGTGCCAGCAGTCTTAGTAGGGGACCCCTCCACTTT. Translating it yields CASSLSRGPLHF.

V usage is TRBV14 and J usage is TRBJ2-4; no reliable D call. The CDR3 loop spans 14 amino acids. Germline loops: CDR1 SGHDN, CDR2 FVKESK. With 6 bases removed from V and 6 bases from J, the gap between germline ends came to 15 bases. The CDR3 nucleotides read TGTGCCAGCAGTCTCGGCGGCGGAACAAACATTCAGTACTTC. Its translation is CASSLGGGTNIQYF.

There are a few counts of this clonotype. The chain carries TRBV3-1 and TRBJ2-3; no definite D call. The CDR3 sequence is 15 residues long. CDR1 and CDR2 (germline): LGHDT, YNNKEL (reference sequence). Trimming shortened V by 4 bases and J by 10 bases, and 21 bases separated the two germline ends. The CDR3 DNA is TGTGCCAGCAGCCCTCTCCCGGAGCCGACGGAGCCGCAGTATTTT. It is translated as CASSPLPEPTEPQYF.

The table lists this clonotype with a count of one. The J gene is TRBJ2-7, the V gene TRBV5-6; TRBD2 aligns across 12 bases. The V and J ends lost 4 bases and 3 bases, in that order; junction bases with no gene match: 8. The CDR3 covers 16 residues. Germline CDR1 and CDR2: SGHDT and YYEEEE. The CDR3 loop is CASSKPTSGGDYEQYF. Written as DNA, the CDR3 is TGTGCCAGCAGCAAACCGACTAGCGGGGGAGACTACGAGCAGTACTTC.

There are a few counts of this clonotype. The chain employs TRBV15 and TRBJ1-2; 7 bases map to TRBD1. CDR1 LNHNV and CDR2 YYDKDF come from the germline V gene (reference sequence). This CDR3 contains 15 residues. The J segment lost 0 bases and the V segment lost 3 bases, leaving 4 bases of the junction unmatched. The CDR3 spells CATSRGTAANYGYTF. The CDR3 coding sequence is TGTGCCACCAGCAGGGGGACAGCAGCTAACTATGGCTACACCTTC.

The rearrangement links TRBV20-1 to TRBJ2-5; perhaps TRBD1 as D (5 bases). Germline values: CDR1 DFQATT, CDR2 SNEGSKA (reference sequence). V dropped 3 bases and J dropped 8 bases, with 7 bases sitting between them. The CDR3 is 10 residues long. This chain's CDR3 is CSASRGTQYF. CDR3 bases: TGCAGTGCTAGTAGGGGTACCCAGTACTTC.

This clonotype has only a few counts. This chain links TRBV25-1 with TRBJ1-5; no definite D call. The CDR3 is 13 residues long. Germline V gene sequence: CDR1 MGHDK, CDR2 SYGVNS. Trimming left V 5 bases short and J 6 bases short, with 11 bases between. The CDR3 DNA reads TGTGCCAGCAGTCTTCCCCCTCCTCAGCCCCAGCATTTT. It codes for CASSLPPPQPQHF. The whole variable domain, filled in from reference TRBV25-1 and TRBJ1-5, reads EADIYQTPRYLVIGTGKKITLECSQTMGHDKMYWYQQDPGMELHLIHYSYGVNSTEKGDLSSESTVSRIRTEHFPLTLESARPSHTSQYLCASSLPPPQPQHFGDGTRLSIL.

This clonotype was seen only a few times. V usage is TRBV12-3 or TRBV12-4 and J usage is TRBJ1-2, with 11 bases fitting TRBD1. This CDR3 is 14 amino acids long. Germline trimming cut 7 bases from V and 5 bases from J; bases unmatched to any gene: 6. The CDR3 reads CASTRTGGGYGYTF. The CDR3 DNA follows: TGTGCCAGCACTCGGACAGGGGGCGGTTATGGCTACACCTTC.

This clonotype was seen more than once but under ten times. This sequence joins TRBV7-9 and TRBJ2-3; D is ambiguous. The germline V gene has CDR1 SEHNR and CDR2 FQNEAQ (reference sequence). CDR3 length equals 13 residues. V lost 5 bases, J lost 4 bases, and 10 bases lay in between. The CDR3 DNA reads TGTGCCAGCAGCCCCTCTCCCCCAGATACGCAGTATTTT. Translated: CASSPSPPDTQYF.

This clonotype was seen a handful of times. The rearrangement uses TRBV20-1 and TRBJ2-7; TRBD2 aligns across 12 bases. This CDR3 is built from 17 residues. The germline V gene encodes CDR1 DFQATT and CDR2 SNEGSKA (reference sequence). V lost 5 bases and J lost 2; bases outside the gene matches: 13. In DNA form, the CDR3 reads TGCAGTGCTGGCGCCCCGGGACTAGCGGGTGGTACCTACGAGCAGTACTTC. Amino acid sequence: CSAGAPGLAGGTYEQYF.

This chain links TRBV5-1 with TRBJ2-5; TRBD2 matches 10 bases. The CDR3 spans 13 residues. The junction had 2 bases not matched to a gene; V was cut back by 4 bases and J by 5 bases. Per the germline V gene, CDR1 is SGHRS and CDR2 is YFSETQ. The CDR3 spells CASSTTSGETQYF. Written as DNA, the CDR3 is TGCGCCAGCAGCACGACTAGCGGGGAGACCCAGTACTTC.

This chain uses TRBV15 with TRBJ2-1, with 11 bases that match TRBD2. V was pared by 5 bases and J by 0 bases, with 18 bases of the junction left unmatched. CDR1 LNHNV and CDR2 YYDKDF come from the germline V gene (reference sequence). The CDR3 covers 21 residues. CDR3 loop: CATSPEHIAGGPVSSYNEQFF. The CDR3 DNA reads as TGTGCCACCAGCCCAGAACATATAGCGGGGGGGCCAGTTAGCTCCTACAATGAGCAGTTCTTC.

This clonotype was seen only a few times. The chain couples TRBV30 to TRBJ1-6, with D uncertain. The CDR3 is 11 amino acids. Looked up from germline, CDR1 is GTSNPN and CDR2 is SVGIG (reference sequence). V gave up 2 bases and J gave up 9 bases, with 5 bases separating them. The CDR3 DNA reads as TGTGCCTGGAGTTCGGGTTCACCCCTCCACTTT. This translates into CAWSSGSPLHF. Combining the CDR3 with reference TRBV30 and TRBJ1-6 gives the whole variable domain SQTIHQWPATLVQPVGSPLSLECTVEGTSNPNLYWYRQAAGRGLQLLFYSVGIGQISSEVPQNLSASRPQDRQFILSSKKLLLSDSGFYLCAWSSGSPLHFGNGTRLTVT.

This sequence joins TRBV20-1 and TRBJ1-1; the D is unclear. Germline V gives CDR1 DFQATT, CDR2 SNEGSKA (reference sequence). V lost 7 bases, J lost 4 bases, and 13 bases lay in between. This CDR3 is 12 amino acids long. The CDR3 here is CSDRPPGTEAFF. Here the CDR3 DNA reads TGCAGTGACAGACCGCCTGGCACTGAAGCTTTCTTT.

This clonotype was picked up many times. The chain has TRBV12-3 or TRBV12-4 and TRBJ2-2; possibly TRBD2 for D (6 bases). V shed 11 bases and J shed 4 bases, with 14 bases lying between them. This CDR3 is built from 13 residues. CDR3 sequence (DNA): TGTGCCGCCAAGATCGGGGGCACCGGGGAGCTGTTTTTT. Translated, it gives CAAKIGGTGELFF.

This clonotype has only a few counts. The V gene is TRBV4-1, the J gene TRBJ2-1; TRBD2 matches 11 bases. The CDR3 runs 16 residues. With V trimmed by 2 bases and J by 6 bases, 6 bases remained unmatched. Germline CDR1 MGHRA, CDR2 YSYEKL. The CDR3 here is CASSQHRLAGPNEQFF. The CDR3 coding sequence is TGCGCCAGCAGCCAACATCGACTAGCGGGGCCCAATGAGCAGTTCTTC.

The chain employs TRBV20-1 and TRBJ2-3; 8 nucleotides match TRBD2. V trimming: 5 bases; J trimming: 1 base; junction bases outside the gene matches: 8. This CDR3 contains 15 residues. Looked up from germline, CDR1 is DFQATT and CDR2 is SNEGSKA (reference sequence). The CDR3: CSALSGSGGTDTQYF. In DNA form, the CDR3 reads TGCAGTGCTCTAAGCGGGAGCGGGGGCACAGATACGCAGTATTTT.

The chain recombines TRBV6-1 with TRBJ2-5, with D perhaps given as TRBD1 or TRBD2 (5 bases each). The V end lost 6 bases, the J end lost 2 bases, and 13 bases lay between the germline ends. The germline gives CDR1 MNHNS, CDR2 SASEGT. The CDR3 spans 14 residues. For the CDR3, the DNA is TGTGCCAGCAGACCGGGACCGATGCAAGAGACCCAGTACTTC. As protein: CASRPGPMQETQYF.

In this sample, this clonotype turned up a few times. The chain is built from TRBV7-2 and TRBJ2-3; D is unclear. The length of the CDR3 is 15 residues. Per germline, CDR1 SGHTA and CDR2 FQGNSA. Trimming left V 5 bases short and J 0 bases short, with 12 bases between. The CDR3: CASSPWADSTDTQYF. CDR3 in DNA: TGTGCCAGCAGCCCGTGGGCGGATAGCACAGATACGCAGTATTTT.

This clonotype has only a few counts. The V and J genes are TRBV24-1 and TRBJ2-1; D unresolved. The germline V gene has CDR1 KGHDR and CDR2 SFDVKD. There are 16 residues in the CDR3. The V gene lost 1 base and the J gene lost 9 bases, with 18 bases spanning the gap. The CDR3 bases are TGTGCCACCAGTGATTTTGGCGGTAATTCATGGGGTGAGCAGTTCTTC. Residues: CATSDFGGNSWGEQFF.

The rearrangement links TRBV19 to TRBJ1-1; D unclear. V lost 10 bases, J lost 0 bases, and 3 bases lay in between. Per the germline V gene, CDR1 is LNHDA and CDR2 is SQIVND (reference sequence). The CDR3 contains 10 residues. DNA for the CDR3: TGTGCCACCATGAACACTGAAGCTTTCTTT. Translated: CATMNTEAFF.

The gene calls are TRBV20-1 and TRBJ2-1, with no clear D. V lost 6 bases to trimming and J lost 5 bases, with 11 bases between them. There are 12 residues in the CDR3. The germline V gene has CDR1 DFQATT and CDR2 SNEGSKA (reference sequence). The chain's CDR3 is CSAVRTDNEQFF. DNA of the CDR3: TGCAGTGCGGTTCGGACCGACAATGAGCAGTTCTTC.